This TCR beta chain is drawn from a study of type 1 and type 2 diabetes patients. Study at large: From PBMCs, CD4+ and CD8+ T cells were isolated by magnetic microbeads. Overall study results and limits: Groups were not age- or gender-matched, which may bias interpretation.

Peripheral blood, about 9.7 milliliters per participant, was collected. Genomic DNA was the PCR template. Amplification of the beta chain CDR3 used 30 forward and 13 reverse multiplex primers. TCRdb re-called the multiplex PCR reads with MiXCR, one entry per CDR3 protein. Of about 250,000 distinct CDR3 sequences listed, approximately 45% are singletons. The V and J ends lost 1 base and 0 bases, in that order; junction bases with no gene match: 1. Germline loops: CDR1 DFQATT, CDR2 SNEGSKA (reference sequence). CDR3 size: 17 residues. This clonotype has only one observation. The antigen is not known. The chain uses TRBV20-1 and TRBJ2-2; 14 bases agree with TRBD2. The clonotype was recovered from a man younger than 35 with type 2 diabetes. The sample consisted of peripheral blood mononuclear cells (PBMCs). Written as DNA, the CDR3 is TGCAGTGCTAGAGGACTAGCGGGGGGGCCGAACACCGGGGAGCTGTTTTTT. This sequence encodes CSARGLAGGPNTGELFF.